This TCR beta chain was obtained from a study of blood T cell repertoires in COVID-19. Turning to the study itself: T cells, B-cell-depleted T cells, or PBMCs provided the cDNA or gDNA that served as material.

The CDR3 covers 16 residues. The V gene's germline CDR1 is SGHRS and CDR2 YFSETQ. The V end lost 0 bases, the J end lost 3 bases, and 16 bases lay between the germline ends. The authors' processing: Reference gene primer amplification gave nucleated cell count estimates. TCRdb keeps only in-frame clones here, not all; method: immunoSEQ multiplex PCR. V, J and clone size are taken as reported in that table, and D and trimming were inferred from the DNA itself. Among under 350,000 clones listed, 80% to 90% were seen once. This TCR was recovered from a woman in her seventies with acute or convalescent COVID-19. V gene TRBV5-1 combines with J gene TRBJ2-7; D call uncertain. Material: peripheral blood. The CDR3 here is CASSLGRLRSNYEQYF. In nucleotides, the CDR3 is TGCGCCAGCAGCTTGGGTAGACTCCGAAGCAACTACGAGCAGTACTTC.